The 20 T cell receptor beta chains below come from one sample, sequenced in a study of beta chain features in type 1 diabetes. Sequenced material consisted of expressed TCRB transcripts (all of the isolated RNA was reverse transcribed). This table comes from immunoSEQ multiplex PCR, and its TCRdb copy is limited to in-frame clones, with some not included. Counted here are about 150,000 clones, roughly 11% occurring once; the ten biggest clones make up over 2%. The sample comprised central memory CD4+ T cells from blood. These TCRs come from a man between 18 and 35 years old in good health.

This clone was detected a few times. The rearrangement joins TRBV4-2 to TRBJ2-5; 7 bases fit TRBD2. Germline V lookup: CDR1 LGHNA, CDR2 YNFKEQ. The CDR3 is 14 residues long. Unmatched junction bases numbered 3, after V lost 5 bases and J lost 0 bases. The CDR3 sequence: CASSMGTNQETQYF. The CDR3 DNA reads TGTGCCAGCAGCATGGGGACTAACCAAGAGACCCAGTACTTC.

The chain employs TRBV4-2 and TRBJ1-5; D remains ambiguous. CDR1 is LGHNA and CDR2 is YNFKEQ in the germline V gene. V was trimmed by 0 bases and J by 4 bases, leaving 13 bases between them. The CDR3 totals 16 residues. The CDR3 DNA is TGTGCCAGCAGCCAAGATCGGGCAGGCTCTAATCAGCCCCAGCATTTT. It specifies CASSQDRAGSNQPQHF.

The rearrangement uses TRBV28 and TRBJ2-7; the match to TRBD2 covers 7 bases. Germline-derived CDR1 and CDR2 are MDHEN and SYDVKM. This CDR3 has 15 amino acids. V shed 4 bases, J shed 5 bases, and the junction held 11 bases outside the gene matches. The CDR3 coding sequence is TGTGCCAGCAGTTCTCCTAGGGGAGGGAGCGACGAGCAGTACTTC. Amino acids: CASSSPRGGSDEQYF.

This clone was seen ten or more times. This chain joins TRBV15 and TRBJ2-5; TRBD1 might be the D (7 bases). Germline CDR1 is LNHNV and CDR2 is YYDKDF (reference sequence). V lost 1 base to trimming and J lost 4 bases, with 13 bases between them. The CDR3 loop spans 15 amino acids. CDR3 sequence: CATSRGRGLGETQYF. CDR3 sequence (DNA): TGTGCCACCAGCAGAGGGAGGGGGCTAGGAGAGACCCAGTACTTC.

This clone was detected only a few times. The chain combines TRBV2 with TRBJ2-7; maybe TRBD2 (6 bases). The length of the CDR3 is 14 residues. V shed 5 bases and J shed 2 bases, with 13 bases lying between them. Germline CDR1 reads SNHLY; CDR2 reads FYNNEI. CDR3 nucleotides: TGTGCCAGCAGTATGGAGGGAAAAACCTACGAGCAGTACTTC. Translated, it gives CASSMEGKTYEQYF.

This clone was detected only a few times. The chain is built from TRBV4-3 and TRBJ1-5, with a tentative D call TRBD1 (6 bases). CDR1 is LGHNA, CDR2 YSLEER, per germline. Trimming took off 0 bases at V and 2 bases at J, with 14 bases between the two ends. The CDR3 runs to 17 residues. The CDR3 DNA reads TGCGCCAGCAGCCAAGAGCCAGGGGCGGACGGCAATCAGCCCCAGCATTTT. It translates to CASSQEPGADGNQPQHF.

This clone was seen more than once but under ten times. J is TRBJ1-2 and V is TRBV7-8, with 7 bases that match TRBD1. Trimming removed 5 bases from V and 9 bases from J; junction bases left unmatched: 3. Looked up from germline, CDR1 is SGHVS and CDR2 is FQNEAQ. The CDR3 has 11 amino acids. The CDR3: CASSQDRRYTF. Written as DNA, the CDR3 is TGTGCCAGCAGCCAGGACAGGCGCTACACCTTC.

This clone showed up just a few times. The chain couples TRBV19 to TRBJ2-1; tentative D call: TRBD1 (6 bases). The length of the CDR3 is 12 residues. Trimming stripped 8 bases from V and 6 bases from J, with 11 bases between. Germline V gene sequence: CDR1 LNHDA, CDR2 SQIVND (reference sequence). The CDR3 nucleotides read TGTGCCAGTCAACAGGGAACCAATGAGCAGTTCTTC. Translating gives CASQQGTNEQFF. Looking up the rest from reference TRBV19 and TRBJ2-1 gives the full variable domain: DGGITQSPKYLFRKEGQNVTLSCEQNLNHDAMYWYRQDPGQGLRLIYYSQIVNDFQKGDIAEGYSVSREKKESFPLTVTSAQKNPTAFYLCASQQGTNEQFFGPGTRLTVL.

Only a few counts were recorded for this clone. The genes are TRBV29-1 and TRBJ2-7, with D possibly being TRBD2 (5 bases). Trimming left V 7 bases short and J 3 bases short, with 13 bases between. The CDR3 loop spans 12 amino acids. CDR1 is SQVTM and CDR2 is ANQGSEA in the germline V gene. Here the CDR3 reads CSASGWNYEQYF. CDR3 coding DNA: TGCAGCGCCTCGGGGTGGAACTACGAGCAGTACTTC.

This clone appeared a few times. The gene calls are TRBV10-3 and TRBJ2-3, with D tentatively TRBD1 or TRBD2 (5 bases each). Germline V gene sequence: CDR1 ENHRY, CDR2 SYGVKD. V was trimmed by 7 bases and J by 2 bases, leaving 16 bases between them. This CDR3 comprises 15 residues. The CDR3 DNA is TGTGCCATCACTCGGGATGGGGGACCCACAGATACGCAGTATTTT. As protein: CAITRDGGPTDTQYF.

Details on this clone: The same CDR3 is also encoded by other DNA sequences in this sample. V is TRBV29-1 and J is TRBJ1-1; D is unresolved. The germline V gene encodes CDR1 SQVTM and CDR2 ANQGSEA. V lost 4 bases to trimming and J lost 0 bases, with 9 bases between them. CDR3 length equals 13 residues. Here the CDR3 reads CSVVKGLNTEAFF. The CDR3 coding sequence is TGCAGCGTTGTCAAGGGTTTGAACACTGAAGCTTTCTTT.

The rearrangement uses TRBV4-3 and TRBJ2-1; 9 positions agree with TRBD2. Germline V CDR1 and CDR2: LGHNA, YSLEER. The CDR3 is 16 residues long. V was clipped by 3 bases and J by 0 bases; unmatched bases: 3. DNA of the CDR3: TGCGCCAGCAGCCAGGGTAGCGGGAGCTCCTACAATGAGCAGTTCTTC. Amino acids: CASSQGSGSSYNEQFF.

The rearrangement links TRBV5-6 to TRBJ2-3; TRBD2 matches 9 bases. This CDR3 region has 15 residues. V lost 3 bases and J lost 0; bases outside the gene matches: 2. CDR1 and CDR2 from the germline V gene are SGHDT and YYEEEE. The DNA for the CDR3 is TGTGCCAGCAGCTACCTAGCGGGAAGCACAGATACGCAGTATTTT. Its protein product is CASSYLAGSTDTQYF.

The V call is TRBV5-4, the J call TRBJ1-3; D remains unclear. CDR1 is SGHNT and CDR2 is YYREEE in the germline V gene (reference sequence). The V and J ends lost 0 bases and 0 bases respectively, with 7 bases between them. The CDR3 is made up of 15 amino acids. The CDR3: CASSLAGASGNTIYF. The CDR3 DNA reads as TGTGCCAGCAGCTTGGCGGGTGCCTCTGGAAACACCATATATTTT. The full variable domain, with the rest looked up from reference TRBV5-4 and TRBJ1-3, is ETGVTQSPTHLIKTRGQQVTLRCSSQSGHNTVSWYQQALGQGPQFIFQYYREEENGRGNFPPRFSGLQFPNYSSELNVNALELDDSALYLCASSLAGASGNTIYFGEGSWLTVV.

This clone has a count of ten or more. The V and J genes are TRBV6-6 and TRBJ2-2; D unclear. CDR1 is MNHNY, CDR2 SVGAGI, per germline (reference sequence). The CDR3 length is 14 residues. V gave up 7 bases and J gave up 2 bases, with 11 bases separating them. CDR3 loop: CASINAVNTGELFF. The CDR3 nucleotides are TGTGCCAGCATCAACGCGGTAAACACCGGGGAGCTGTTTTTT.

This clone was recorded a few times. The chain carries TRBV5-1 and TRBJ2-3; D is uncertain. Trimming took off 4 bases at V and 0 bases at J, with 6 bases between the two ends. The CDR3 length is 13 residues. Germline loops: CDR1 SGHRS, CDR2 YFSETQ. CDR3 in DNA: TGCGCCAGCAGCCTCAAAAGCACAGATACGCAGTATTTT. Translated: CASSLKSTDTQYF.

CDR3 sequence: CASSQDLTGNYGYTF. CDR3 DNA: TGCGCCAGCAGCCAGGACCTCACAGGGAACTATGGCTACACCTTC. The chain uses TRBV4-3 and TRBJ1-2, with D maybe TRBD1 (6 bases). Deletions cut 3 bases from V and 2 bases from J, with 13 bases between. Germline V gene data show CDR1 as LGHNA and CDR2 as YSLEER. CDR3 length: 15 amino acids.

This chain connects TRBV5-6 to TRBJ2-7; no definite D call. The length of the CDR3 is 13 residues. In germline, CDR1 is SGHDT, CDR2 YYEEEE. Trimming pared 5 bases from V and 5 bases from J, leaving 14 bases between. DNA for the CDR3: TGTGCCAGCAGAACCGGTCCCAAGCACGAGCAGTACTTC. It specifies CASRTGPKHEQYF.

Ten or more counts support this clone. V usage is TRBV6-5 and J usage is TRBJ1-3; TRBD1 matches at 7 bases. Germline V CDR1 and CDR2: MNHEY, SVGAGI. V shed 5 bases, J shed 4 bases, and the junction held 5 bases outside the gene matches. This CDR3 contains 14 residues. CDR3 in amino acids: CASSTGQTGNTIYF. The CDR3 DNA follows: TGTGCCAGCAGTACGGGACAGACAGGAAACACCATATATTTT.

In this sample, this clone turned up a few times. V gene TRBV19 combines with J gene TRBJ1-2, with 8 bases identical to TRBD1. Trimming removed 9 bases from V and 1 base from J; junction bases left unmatched: 4. This CDR3 has 13 amino acids. Per the germline V gene, CDR1 is LNHDA and CDR2 is SQIVND (reference sequence). The CDR3: CASRTGINYGYTF. The CDR3 nucleotides read TGTGCCAGCCGGACAGGGATTAACTATGGCTACACCTTC.